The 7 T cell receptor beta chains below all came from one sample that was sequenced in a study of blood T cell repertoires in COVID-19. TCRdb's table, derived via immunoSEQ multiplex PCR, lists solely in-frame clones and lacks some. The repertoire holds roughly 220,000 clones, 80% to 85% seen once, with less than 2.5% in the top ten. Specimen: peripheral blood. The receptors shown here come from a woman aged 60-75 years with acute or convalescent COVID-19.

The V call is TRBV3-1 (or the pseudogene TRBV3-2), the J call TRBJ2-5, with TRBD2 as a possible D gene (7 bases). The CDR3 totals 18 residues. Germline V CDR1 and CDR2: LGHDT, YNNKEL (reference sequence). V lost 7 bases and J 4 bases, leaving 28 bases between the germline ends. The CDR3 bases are TGTGCCAGCACCCCAATCGACACGGGGGGCCTCGGTCGAGAGACCCAGTACTTC. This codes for CASTPIDTGGLGRETQYF.

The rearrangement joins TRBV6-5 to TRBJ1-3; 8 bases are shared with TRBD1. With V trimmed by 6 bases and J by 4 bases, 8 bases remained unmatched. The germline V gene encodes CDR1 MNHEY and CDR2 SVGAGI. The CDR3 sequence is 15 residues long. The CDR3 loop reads CASRFQGAQGNTIYF. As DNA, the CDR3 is TGTGCCAGCAGATTTCAGGGGGCGCAGGGAAACACCATATATTTT.

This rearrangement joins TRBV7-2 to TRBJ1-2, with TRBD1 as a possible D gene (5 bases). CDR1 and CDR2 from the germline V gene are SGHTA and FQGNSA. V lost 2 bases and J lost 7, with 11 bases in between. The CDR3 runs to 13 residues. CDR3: CASSLKGFGGYTF. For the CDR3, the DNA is TGTGCCAGCAGCTTAAAGGGGTTCGGTGGCTACACCTTC.

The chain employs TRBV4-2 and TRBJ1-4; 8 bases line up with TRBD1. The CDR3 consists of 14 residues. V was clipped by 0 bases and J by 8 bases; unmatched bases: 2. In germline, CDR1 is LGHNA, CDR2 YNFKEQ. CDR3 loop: CASSQDRGREKLFF. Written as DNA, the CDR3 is TGTGCCAGCAGCCAAGACAGGGGGCGCGAAAAACTGTTTTTT.

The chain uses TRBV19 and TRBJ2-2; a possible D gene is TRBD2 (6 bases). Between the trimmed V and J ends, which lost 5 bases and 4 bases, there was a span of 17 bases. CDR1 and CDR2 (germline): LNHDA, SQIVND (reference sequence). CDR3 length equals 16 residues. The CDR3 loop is CASSPWGGTFTGELFF. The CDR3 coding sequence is TGTGCCAGTAGTCCTTGGGGCGGGACTTTCACCGGGGAGCTGTTTTTT.

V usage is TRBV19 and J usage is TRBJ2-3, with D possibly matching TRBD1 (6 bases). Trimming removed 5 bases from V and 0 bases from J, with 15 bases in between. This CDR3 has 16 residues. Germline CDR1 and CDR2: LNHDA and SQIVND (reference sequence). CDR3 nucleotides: TGTGCCAGTAGTTTGCAGGGGACGTCTAGCACAGATACGCAGTATTTT. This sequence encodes CASSLQGTSSTDTQYF.

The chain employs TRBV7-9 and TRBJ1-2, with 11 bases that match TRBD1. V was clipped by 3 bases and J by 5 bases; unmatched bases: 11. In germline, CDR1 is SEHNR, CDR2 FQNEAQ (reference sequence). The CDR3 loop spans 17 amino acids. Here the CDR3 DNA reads TGTGCCAGCAGCTTTCCCGGAACCGGGACAGGGGGTTATGGCTACACCTTC. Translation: CASSFPGTGTGGYGYTF.